This TCR beta chain was sequenced during a study of shared clonotypes between healthy human individuals. Study results and caveats: In general, naive subsets displayed greater estimated richness than memory subsets did. A reduction in generation probabilities was seen for non-shared clonotypes relative to those shared by all four donors. For naive CD4 cells, 5% to 6.5% of clonotypes were shared across a handful of donors.

About this clone: Its specificity is not known.

CD45RO-negative, CCR7-selected cells formed the naive CD8 fraction, which excluded terminally differentiated effector memory CD45RA+ cells. Sorted-subset replicate PCR reactions were performed with approximately 190 ng DNA, corresponding to tens of thousands of T cell genomes. The method was immunoSEQ multiplex PCR; TCRdb's version includes in-frame clones alone and lacks a portion of them. The sample holds about 2 million clones, roughly 94% seen once. V was clipped by 1 base and J by 6 bases, with 8 bases between them. Germline values: CDR1 SEHNR, CDR2 FQNEAQ (reference sequence). The CDR3 spans 13 residues.

The chain is built from TRBV7-9 and TRBJ2-3; D ambiguous. The sequence was obtained from a man aged 18 to 35 in good health. Sequenced sample: naive CD8+ T cells sorted from blood. In DNA form, the CDR3 reads TGTGCCAGCAGCTTAGTCCAGACGGATACGCAGTATTTT. It specifies CASSLVQTDTQYF.